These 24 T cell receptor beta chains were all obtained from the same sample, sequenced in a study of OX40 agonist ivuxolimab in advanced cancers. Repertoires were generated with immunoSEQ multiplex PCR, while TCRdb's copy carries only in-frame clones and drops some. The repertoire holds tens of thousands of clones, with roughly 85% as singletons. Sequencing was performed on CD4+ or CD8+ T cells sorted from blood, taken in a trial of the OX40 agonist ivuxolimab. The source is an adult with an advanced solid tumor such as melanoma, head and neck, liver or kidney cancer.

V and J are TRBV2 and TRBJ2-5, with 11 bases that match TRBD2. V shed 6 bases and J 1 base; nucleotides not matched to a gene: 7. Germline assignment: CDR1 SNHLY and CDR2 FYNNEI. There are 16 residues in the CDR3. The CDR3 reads CASRQTSGVRQETQYF. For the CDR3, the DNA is TGTGCCAGCAGACAGACTAGCGGGGTCCGCCAAGAGACCCAGTACTTC.

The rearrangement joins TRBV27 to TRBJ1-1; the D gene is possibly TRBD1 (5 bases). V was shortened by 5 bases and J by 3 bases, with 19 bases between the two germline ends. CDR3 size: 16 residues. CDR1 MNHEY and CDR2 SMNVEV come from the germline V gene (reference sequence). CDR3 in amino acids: CASSLSRAYRDTEAFF. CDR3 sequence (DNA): TGTGCCAGCAGTCTCTCCAGGGCGTATCGGGACACTGAAGCTTTCTTT.

DNA for the CDR3: TGTGCCAGCAGCTTAGGTCGGAGGGGACAGGAGTACGAGCAGTACTTC. Its translation is CASSLGRRGQEYEQYF. J is TRBJ2-7 and V is TRBV7-8, with 8 bases fitting TRBD1. Germline CDR1 SGHVS, CDR2 FQNEAQ. V lost 1 base, J lost 4 bases, and 9 bases stayed unmatched. There are 16 residues in the CDR3.

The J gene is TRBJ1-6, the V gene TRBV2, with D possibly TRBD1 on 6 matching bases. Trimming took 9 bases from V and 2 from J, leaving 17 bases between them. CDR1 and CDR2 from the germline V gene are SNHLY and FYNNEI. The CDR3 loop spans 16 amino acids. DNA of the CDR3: TGTGCCAGTCGTCAAGATGGGACAACCTATAATTCACCCCTCCACTTT. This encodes CASRQDGTTYNSPLHF.

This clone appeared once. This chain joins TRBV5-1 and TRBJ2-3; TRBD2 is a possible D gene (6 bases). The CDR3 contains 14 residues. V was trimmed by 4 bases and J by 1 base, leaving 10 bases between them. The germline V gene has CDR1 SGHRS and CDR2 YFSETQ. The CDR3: CASSPSGGTDTQYF. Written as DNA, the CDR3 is TGCGCCAGCAGCCCCTCGGGGGGCACAGATACGCAGTATTTT. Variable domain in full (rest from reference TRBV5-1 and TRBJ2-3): KAGVTQTPRYLIKTRGQQVTLSCSPISGHRSVSWYQQTPGQGLQFLFEYFSETQRNKGNFPGRFSGRQFSNSRSEMNVSTLELGDSALYLCASSPSGGTDTQYFGPGTRLTVL.

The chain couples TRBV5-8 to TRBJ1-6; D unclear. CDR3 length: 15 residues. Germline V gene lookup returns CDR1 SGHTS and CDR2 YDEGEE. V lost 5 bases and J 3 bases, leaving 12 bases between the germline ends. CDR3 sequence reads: CASSSREIYNSPLHF. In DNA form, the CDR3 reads TGTGCCAGCAGTTCCCGGGAGATCTATAATTCACCCCTCCACTTT. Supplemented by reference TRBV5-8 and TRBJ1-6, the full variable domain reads EAGVTQSPTHLIKTRGQQATLRCSPISGHTSVYWYQQALGLGLQFLLWYDEGEERNRGNFPPRFSGRQFPNYSSELNVNALELEDSALYLCASSSREIYNSPLHFGNGTRLTVT.

The CDR3 nucleotides are TGTGCTAGTGGTTTTCATCAGTTGTATAATTCACCCCTCCACTTT. This sequence encodes CASGFHQLYNSPLHF. The chain links TRBV12-5 to TRBJ1-6; D gene ambiguous. The CDR3 covers 15 residues. Trimming shortened V by 3 bases and J by 4 bases, and 10 bases separated the two germline ends. Looked up from germline, CDR1 is LGHNT and CDR2 is FRNRAP. The variable domain in full, with the rest retrieved from reference TRBV12-5 and TRBJ1-6, is DARVTQTPRHKVTEMGQEVTMRCQPILGHNTVFWYRQTMMQGLELLAYFRNRAPLDDSGMPKDRFSAEMPDATLATLKIQPSEPRDSAVYFCASGFHQLYNSPLHFGNGTRLTVT.

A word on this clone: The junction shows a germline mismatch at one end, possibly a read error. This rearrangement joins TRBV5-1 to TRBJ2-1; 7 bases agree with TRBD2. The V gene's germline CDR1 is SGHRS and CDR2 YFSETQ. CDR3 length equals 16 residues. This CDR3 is CASSRASPGDYNVQFF. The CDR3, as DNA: TGCGCCAGCAGCCGAGCCAGTCCGGGGGACTACAATGTGCAGTTCTTC. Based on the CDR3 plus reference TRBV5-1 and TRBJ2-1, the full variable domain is KAGVTQTPRYLIKTRGQQVTLSCSPISGHRSVSWYQQTPGQGLQFLFEYFSETQRNKGNFPGRFSGRQFSNSRSEMNVSTLELGDSALYLCASSRASPGDYNVQFFGPGTRLTVL.

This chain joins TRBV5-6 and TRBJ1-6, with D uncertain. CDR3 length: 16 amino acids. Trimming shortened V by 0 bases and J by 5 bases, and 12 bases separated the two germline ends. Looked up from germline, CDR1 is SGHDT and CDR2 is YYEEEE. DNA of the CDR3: TGTGCCAGCAGCTTGGGAGGGCCGAGTAATAATTCACCCCTCCACTTT. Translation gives CASSLGGPSNNSPLHF.

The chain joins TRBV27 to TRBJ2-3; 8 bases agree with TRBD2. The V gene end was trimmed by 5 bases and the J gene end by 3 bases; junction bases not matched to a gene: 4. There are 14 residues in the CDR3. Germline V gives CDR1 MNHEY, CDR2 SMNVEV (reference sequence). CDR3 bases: TGTGCCAGCAGTCCGGGACTAGGGACAGATACGCAGTATTTT. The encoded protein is CASSPGLGTDTQYF.

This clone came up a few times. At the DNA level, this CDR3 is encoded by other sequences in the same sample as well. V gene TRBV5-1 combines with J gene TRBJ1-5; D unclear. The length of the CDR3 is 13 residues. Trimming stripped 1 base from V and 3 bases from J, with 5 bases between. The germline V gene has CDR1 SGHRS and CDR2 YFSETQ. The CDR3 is CASSLNPNQPQHF. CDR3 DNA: TGCGCCAGCAGCTTGAATCCCAATCAGCCCCAGCATTTT.

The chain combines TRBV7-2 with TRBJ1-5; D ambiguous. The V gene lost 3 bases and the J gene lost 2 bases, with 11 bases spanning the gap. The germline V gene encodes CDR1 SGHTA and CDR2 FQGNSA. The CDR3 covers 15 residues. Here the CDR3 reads CASSFLHEGNQPQHF. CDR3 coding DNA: TGTGCCAGCAGCTTTCTTCACGAAGGCAATCAGCCCCAGCATTTT.

CDR3 nucleotide sequence: TGTGCCAGCAGTCTCCTTGGGGAGGGGACAGGGGGTGAAGCTTTCTTT. Amino acids: CASSLLGEGTGGEAFF. This chain uses TRBV27 with TRBJ1-1; 11 nucleotides line up with TRBD1. The CDR3 length is 16 residues. Per germline, CDR1 MNHEY and CDR2 SMNVEV (reference sequence). J was trimmed by 7 bases and V by 5 bases; bases with no gene match: 12.

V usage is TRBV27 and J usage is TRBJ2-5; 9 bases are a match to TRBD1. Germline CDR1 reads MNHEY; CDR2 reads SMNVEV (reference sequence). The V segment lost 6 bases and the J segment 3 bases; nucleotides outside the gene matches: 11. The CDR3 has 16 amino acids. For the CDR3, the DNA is TGTGCCAGCAGACCCCGGGACAGGGCTTGGGAAGAGACCCAGTACTTC. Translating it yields CASRPRDRAWEETQYF.

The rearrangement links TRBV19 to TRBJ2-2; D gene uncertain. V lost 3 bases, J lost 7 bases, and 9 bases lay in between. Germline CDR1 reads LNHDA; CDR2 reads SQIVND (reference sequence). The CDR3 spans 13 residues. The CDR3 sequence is CASSIRLFGELFF. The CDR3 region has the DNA TGTGCCAGTAGTATCAGATTATTCGGGGAGCTGTTTTTT.

The CDR3 coding sequence is TGTGCCAGCCACGTGAGAGGTAAAAGGGATCAGCCCCAGCATTTT. Translated, it gives CASHVRGKRDQPQHF. The rearrangement uses TRBV9 and TRBJ1-5; D is ambiguous. The length of the CDR3 is 15 residues. V gave up 7 bases and J gave up 5 bases, with 19 bases separating them. Germline CDR1 reads SGDLS; CDR2 reads YYNGEE.

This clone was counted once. The CDR3 DNA reads TGCAGCGTTGACGGAGACAATGAGCAGTTCTTC. It translates to CSVDGDNEQFF. V and J are TRBV29-1 and TRBJ2-1; D uncertain. Per the germline V gene, CDR1 is SQVTM and CDR2 is ANQGSEA. V was pared by 3 bases and J by 5 bases, with 5 bases between. The CDR3 spans 11 residues.

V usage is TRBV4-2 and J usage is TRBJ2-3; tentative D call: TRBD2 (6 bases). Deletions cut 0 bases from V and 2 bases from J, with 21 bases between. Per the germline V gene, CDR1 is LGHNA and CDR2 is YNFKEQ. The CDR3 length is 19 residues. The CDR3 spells CASSQEEGLALLNTDTQYF. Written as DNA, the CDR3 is TGTGCCAGCAGCCAAGAGGAGGGGCTAGCCCTTCTGAACACAGATACGCAGTATTTT.

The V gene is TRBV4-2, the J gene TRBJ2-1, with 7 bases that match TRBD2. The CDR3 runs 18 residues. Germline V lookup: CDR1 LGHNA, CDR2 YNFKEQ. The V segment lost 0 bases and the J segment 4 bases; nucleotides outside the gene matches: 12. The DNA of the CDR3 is TGTGCCAGCAGCCAAGATTCGGTGGGAGGGCCTCCTTACAATGAGCAGTTCTTC. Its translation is CASSQDSVGGPPYNEQFF.

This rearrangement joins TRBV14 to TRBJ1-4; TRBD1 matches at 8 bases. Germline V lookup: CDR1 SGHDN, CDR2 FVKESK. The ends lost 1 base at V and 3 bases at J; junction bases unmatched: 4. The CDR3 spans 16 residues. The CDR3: CASSQARDRPNEKLFF. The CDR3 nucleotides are TGTGCCAGCAGCCAAGCCAGGGACAGGCCTAATGAAAAACTGTTTTTT. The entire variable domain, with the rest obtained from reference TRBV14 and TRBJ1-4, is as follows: EAGVTQFPSHSVIEKGQTVTLRCDPISGHDNLYWYRRVMGKEIKFLLHFVKESKQDESGMPNNRFLAERTGGTYSTLKVQPAELEDSGVYFCASSQARDRPNEKLFFGSGTQLSVL.

This CDR3 is CASSLGSAGEQYV. The CDR3 coding sequence is TGTGCCAGCAGCCTCGGGAGTGCGGGGGAGCAGTACGTC. The chain recombines TRBV7-9 with TRBJ2-7; tentatively, D is TRBD2 (6 bases). V was cut by 5 bases and J by 7 bases, with 15 bases left in between. The CDR3 totals 13 residues. Germline V CDR1 and CDR2: SEHNR, FQNEAQ (reference sequence).

CDR3 residues: CASSYAQGNQPQHF. DNA for the CDR3: TGTGCCAGCAGTTACGCACAGGGAAATCAGCCCCAGCATTTT. The rearrangement joins TRBV6-6 to TRBJ1-5; TRBD1 might be the D (6 bases). The CDR3 loop spans 14 amino acids. Germline V gene sequence: CDR1 MNHNY, CDR2 SVGAGI (reference sequence). V was cut by 2 bases and J by 4 bases, with 9 bases left in between.

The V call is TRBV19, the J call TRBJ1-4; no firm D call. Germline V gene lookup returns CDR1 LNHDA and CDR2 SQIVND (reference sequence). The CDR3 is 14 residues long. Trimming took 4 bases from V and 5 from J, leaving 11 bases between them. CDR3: CASSNSGWNEKLFF. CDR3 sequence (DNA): TGTGCCAGTAGTAATTCAGGTTGGAATGAAAAACTGTTTTTT.

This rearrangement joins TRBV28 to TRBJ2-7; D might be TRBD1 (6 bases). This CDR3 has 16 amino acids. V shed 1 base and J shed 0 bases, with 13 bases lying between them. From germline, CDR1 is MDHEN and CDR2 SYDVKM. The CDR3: CASSLSTGSSSYEQYF. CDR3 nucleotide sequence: TGTGCCAGCAGTTTATCGACAGGCTCGAGCTCCTACGAGCAGTACTTC. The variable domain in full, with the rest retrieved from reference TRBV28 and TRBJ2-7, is DVKVTQSSRYLVKRTGEKVFLECVQDMDHENMFWYRQDPGLGLRLIYFSYDVKMKEKGDIPEGYSVSREKKERFSLILESASTNQTSMYLCASSLSTGSSSYEQYFGPGTRLTVT.